The rows below give T cell receptor beta chains drawn from one sample of a study of blood T cell repertoires in COVID-19. This table comes from immunoSEQ multiplex PCR, and its TCRdb copy is limited to in-frame clones, with some not included. Among about 220,000 clones listed, roughly nine tenths were seen once. Material for sequencing was PBMCs or T cells enriched from blood (not recorded which). The receptors come from a woman in her late teens or twenties in a cohort exposed to, infected with or recovered from COVID-19 (not recorded which). The CDR3 runs from the conserved cysteine through the conserved F or W. D genes are given only for firm matches. Clone size is given for some rows only: seen once, a few or many times, or a class if the clone is expanded.

D,J,size,V,CDR3,DNA
.,TRBJ2-3,once,TRBV5-4,CASSQPGLRSTDTQYF,TGTGCCAGCAGCCAACCGGGACTCCGTAGCACAGATACGCAGTATTTT
TRBD2,TRBJ2-7,.,TRBV4-1,CASSQQRGGSYEQYF,TGCGCCAGCAGCCAACAGCGGGGGGGATCCTACGAGCAGTACTTC
TRBD2,TRBJ2-1,.,TRBV5-1,CASSSLAGGPLIEQFF,TGCGCCAGCAGCTCCCTAGCGGGAGGGCCCTTAATAGAGCAGTTCTTC
.,TRBJ2-3,.,TRBV7-9,CASSLVTPPPDTQYF,TGTGCCAGCAGCTTAGTGACTCCGCCCCCAGATACGCAGTATTTT
TRBD1,TRBJ2-7,.,TRBV6-2/TRBV6-3,CASSSRGFTYEQYF,TGTGCCAGCAGTTCCAGGGGGTTCACCTACGAGCAGTACTTC
.,TRBJ2-1,.,TRBV5-6,CASSLGQDTRNEQFF,TGTGCCAGCAGCTTGGGGCAGGACACCAGGAATGAGCAGTTCTTC
TRBD1,TRBJ2-1,.,TRBV15,CATSRETGESGNEQFF,TGTGCCACCAGCAGAGAAACAGGGGAGTCTGGCAATGAGCAGTTCTTC
.,TRBJ1-4,.,TRBV3-1/TRBV3-2,CASRSLADPNEKLFF,TGTGCCAGCCGTTCACTAGCGGACCCAAATGAAAAACTGTTTTTT
.,TRBJ1-6,once,TRBV13,CASSFQGVDNSPLHF,TGTGCCAGCAGCTTCCAAGGGGTTGATAATTCACCCCTCCACTTT
.,TRBJ1-1,.,TRBV19,CASRLAGGASEAFF,TGTGCCAGTAGATTGGCGGGGGGCGCTTCTGAAGCTTTCTTT
.,TRBJ1-1,.,TRBV5-4,CASSLQGGNTEAFF,TGTGCCAGCAGCCTACAGGGTGGAAACACTGAAGCTTTCTTT
.,TRBJ1-2,.,TRBV19,CASSIYEGTYGYTF,TGTGCCAGTAGTATCTACGAGGGAACTTATGGCTACACCTTC
TRBD1,TRBJ2-1,.,TRBV12-5,CASGTGQGGDNEQFF,TGTGCTAGTGGAACGGGACAGGGTGGCGACAATGAGCAGTTCTTC
.,TRBJ2-7,.,TRBV7-8,CASSLAPRYHEQYF,TGTGCCAGCAGCTTAGCGCCTAGGTACCACGAGCAGTACTTC
.,TRBJ2-2,.,TRBV7-9,CASSYRRGTGELFF,TGTGCCAGCAGCTATCGCAGGGGCACCGGGGAGCTGTTTTTT
TRBD1,TRBJ1-6,.,TRBV28,CATRDRGLSSPLHF,TGTGCCACGCGAGACAGGGGATTAAGTTCACCCCTCCACTTT
.,TRBJ1-1,once,TRBV15,CATSSSGWNTEAFF,TGTGCCACCAGCAGTTCGGGTTGGAACACTGAAGCTTTCTTT
.,TRBJ2-3,.,TRBV5-8,CASSLATAGADTQYF,TGTGCCAGCAGCTTGGCCACAGCGGGTGCAGATACGCAGTATTTT
TRBD1,TRBJ2-1,.,TRBV28,CASSTTGQGYEQFF,TGTGCCAGCAGCACGACGGGACAGGGTTATGAGCAGTTCTTC
.,TRBJ1-1,.,TRBV9,CASSVEPQARNTEAFF,TGTGCCAGCAGCGTAGAGCCCCAGGCCCGTAACACTGAAGCTTTCTTT
.,TRBJ1-6,few,TRBV6-1,CASRLGRVGSPLHF,TGTGCCAGCAGGCTTGGGCGGGTTGGTTCACCCCTCCACTTT
.,TRBJ1-1,.,TRBV15,CATSRGVGGAAFF,TGTGCCACCAGCAGAGGGGTCGGGGGTGCGGCTTTCTTT
TRBD1,TRBJ2-3,.,TRBV5-4,CASSDRGPDTQYF,TGTGCCAGCAGCGACAGGGGGCCGGATACGCAGTATTTT
.,TRBJ1-5,.,TRBV18,CASSPGGAQPQHF,TGTGCCAGCTCACCAGGAGGAGCCCAGCCCCAGCATTTT
.,TRBJ1-6,.,TRBV28,CASSPPPGPSPLHF,TGTGCCAGCAGCCCTCCACCAGGGCCGTCACCCCTCCACTTT
TRBD1,TRBJ2-7,.,TRBV3-1/TRBV3-2,CASSQVRDRGVTYEQYF,TGTGCCAGCAGCCAAGTACGAGACAGGGGGGTAACCTACGAGCAGTACTTC
.,TRBJ2-7,.,TRBV29-1,CSVSDSWGTNEQYF,TGCAGCGTCAGCGACAGTTGGGGTACGAACGAGCAGTACTTC
.,TRBJ1-2,.,TRBV5-4,CASSLVQGEDGYTF,TGTGCCAGCAGCTTGGTCCAGGGCGAGGATGGCTACACCTTC
.,TRBJ1-2,.,TRBV7-9,CASSAAGAGYGYTF,TGTGCCAGCAGCGCAGCAGGGGCAGGATATGGCTACACCTTC
TRBD1,TRBJ1-5,once,TRBV4-1,CASSPRTGDQPQHF,TGCGCCAGCAGCCCCAGGACAGGGGATCAGCCCCAGCATTTT
.,TRBJ1-2,.,TRBV5-1,CASSLGGVANYGYTF,TGCGCCAGCAGCTTGGGCGGGGTAGCTAACTATGGCTACACCTTC
.,TRBJ1-6,few,TRBV2,CARQGLFRNSPLHF,TGTGCCAGACAGGGCCTATTCCGTAATTCACCCCTCCACTTT
TRBD2,TRBJ2-1,.,TRBV5-1,CASSILSGRAKDEQFF,TGCGCCAGCAGCATATTAAGCGGGAGGGCTAAGGATGAGCAGTTCTTC
.,TRBJ2-2,.,TRBV5-1,CASGSSGTLTGELFF,TGCGCCAGCGGATCATCAGGGACACTCACCGGGGAGCTGTTTTTT
TRBD1,TRBJ1-2,.,TRBV27,CASSSRQGRNYGYTF,TGTGCCAGCAGTTCCAGACAGGGAAGGAACTATGGCTACACCTTC
TRBD1,TRBJ2-7,.,TRBV28,CASSPGQGYEQYF,TGTGCCAGCAGTCCGGGACAGGGCTACGAGCAGTACTTC
.,TRBJ2-1,.,TRBV7-9,CASSSLRTAYNEQFF,TGTGCCAGCAGCTCCCTTAGGACAGCGTACAATGAGCAGTTCTTC
.,TRBJ2-1,.,TRBV27,CASSFGPGRGLDNEQFF,TGTGCCAGCAGTTTTGGTCCGGGGCGGGGTTTGGACAATGAGCAGTTCTTC
.,TRBJ2-7,once,TRBV6-1,CASSDTFGGGEQYF,TGTGCCAGCAGTGATACCTTCGGGGGAGGAGAGCAGTACTTC
TRBD2,TRBJ2-3,.,TRBV5-4,CASGGTSGSTSTDTQYF,TGTGCCAGCGGCGGGACTAGCGGGAGTACGAGCACAGATACGCAGTATTTT
TRBD1,TRBJ1-2,.,TRBV5-1,CASSEQGDYGYTF,TGCGCCAGCAGCGAACAGGGGGACTATGGCTACACCTTC
TRBD1,TRBJ1-2,.,TRBV18,CASSTQGGNYGYTF,TGTGCCAGCTCGACGCAGGGGGGAAACTATGGCTACACCTTC
TRBD1,TRBJ2-2,once,TRBV6-5,CASRGDSNTGELFF,TGTGCCAGCAGAGGGGACAGCAACACCGGGGAGCTGTTTTTT
.,TRBJ2-2,.,TRBV2,CASRLPGLNTGELFF,TGTGCCAGCAGGCTGCCGGGACTCAACACCGGGGAGCTGTTTTTT
TRBD1,TRBJ2-7,.,TRBV11-2,CASSLDRDRDYEQYF,TGTGCCAGCAGCTTAGATCGGGACAGGGACTACGAGCAGTACTTC
.,TRBJ1-6,.,TRBV3-1/TRBV3-2,CASSQVEPLNSPLHF,TGTGCCAGCAGCCAAGTTGAGCCTCTTAATTCACCCCTCCACTTT
.,TRBJ2-7,few,TRBV2,CASSEAGAAYEQYF,TGTGCCAGCAGTGAAGCGGGAGCAGCCTACGAGCAGTACTTC
.,TRBJ2-3,.,TRBV7-9,CASVDGGTDTQYF,TGTGCCAGCGTGGATGGCGGGACAGATACGCAGTATTTT
.,TRBJ1-2,.,TRBV18,CASSLGRGDGYTF,TGTGCCAGCTCACTGGGCAGGGGTGATGGCTACACCTTC
TRBD1,TRBJ1-5,.,TRBV27,CASSAYWDRSNQPQHF,TGTGCCAGCAGTGCTTACTGGGACAGAAGCAATCAGCCCCAGCATTTT